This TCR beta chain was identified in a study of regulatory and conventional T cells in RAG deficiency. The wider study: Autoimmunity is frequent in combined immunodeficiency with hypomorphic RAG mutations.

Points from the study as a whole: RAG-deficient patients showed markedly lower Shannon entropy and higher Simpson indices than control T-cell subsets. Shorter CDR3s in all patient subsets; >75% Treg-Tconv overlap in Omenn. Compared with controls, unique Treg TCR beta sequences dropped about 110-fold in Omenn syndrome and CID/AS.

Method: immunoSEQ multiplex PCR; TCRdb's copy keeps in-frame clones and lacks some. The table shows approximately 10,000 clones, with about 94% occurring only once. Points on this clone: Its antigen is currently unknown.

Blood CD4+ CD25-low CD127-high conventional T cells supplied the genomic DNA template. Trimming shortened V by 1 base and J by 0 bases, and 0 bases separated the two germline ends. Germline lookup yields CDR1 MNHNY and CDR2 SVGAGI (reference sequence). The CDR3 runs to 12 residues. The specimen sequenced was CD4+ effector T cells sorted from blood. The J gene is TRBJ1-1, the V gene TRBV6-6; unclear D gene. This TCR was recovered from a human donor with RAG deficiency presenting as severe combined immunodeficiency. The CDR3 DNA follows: TGTGCCAGCAGTTACTTGAACACTGAAGCTTTCTTT. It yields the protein CASSYLNTEAFF.